Listed below are T cell receptor beta chains from one sample, sequenced in a study of cytomegalovirus exposure and HLA in healthy donors. Sequenced by immunoSEQ multiplex PCR; TCRdb stores in-frame clones only, minus some. The sample consists of approximately 190,000 clones, around four fifths of them appearing once. Sequenced sample: PBMCs. The receptors were gathered from a man aged 35 to 55 in good health and CMV-seropositive. Both conserved end residues are part of each CDR3. A D gene is named only where the DNA matches it firmly. Expanded clones are given a class, and other clones once, few, many or no size at all.

cdr3_aa: CASSRGYEQYF
cdr3_nt: TGTGCCAGCAGTCGCGGATACGAGCAGTACTTC
clone_size: -
v_call: TRBV27
d_call: -
j_call: TRBJ2-7

cdr3_aa: CASSLLRDSRTYEQYF
cdr3_nt: TGTGCCAGCAGTTTATTAAGGGACAGCCGAACCTACGAGCAGTACTTC
clone_size: -
v_call: TRBV28
d_call: TRBD1
j_call: TRBJ2-7

cdr3_aa: CASSYSSAGNTEAFF
cdr3_nt: TGTGCCAGCAGTTACTCAAGTGCAGGGAACACTGAAGCTTTCTTT
clone_size: -
v_call: TRBV6-5
d_call: -
j_call: TRBJ1-1

cdr3_aa: CASSIERGLAGLNEQFF
cdr3_nt: TGTGCCAGTAGTATAGAGCGCGGACTAGCGGGACTCAATGAGCAGTTCTTC
clone_size: -
v_call: TRBV19
d_call: TRBD2
j_call: TRBJ2-1

cdr3_aa: CASTSGSSYEQYF
cdr3_nt: TGTGCCAGCACTAGCGGGAGTTCCTACGAGCAGTACTTC
clone_size: -
v_call: TRBV28
d_call: TRBD2
j_call: TRBJ2-7

cdr3_aa: CATGLAGGTDTQYF
cdr3_nt: TGTGCTACGGGGCTAGCGGGAGGCACAGATACGCAGTATTTT
clone_size: -
v_call: TRBV19
d_call: TRBD2
j_call: TRBJ2-3

cdr3_aa: CASSVGQGWSSSNQPQHF
cdr3_nt: TGTGCCAGCAGTGTCGGACAGGGGTGGTCGTCCAGCAATCAGCCCCAGCATTTT
clone_size: once
v_call: TRBV28
d_call: TRBD1
j_call: TRBJ1-5

cdr3_aa: CAGSARRNSPLHF
cdr3_nt: TGTGCCGGGAGTGCGAGGAGAAATTCACCCCTCCACTTT
clone_size: -
v_call: TRBV5-6
d_call: -
j_call: TRBJ1-6

cdr3_aa: CATGQETYEQYF
cdr3_nt: TGTGCCACCGGACAGGAGACCTACGAGCAGTACTTC
clone_size: -
v_call: TRBV2
d_call: TRBD1
j_call: TRBJ2-7

cdr3_aa: CASSPDRRQETQYF
cdr3_nt: TGTGCCAGCAGCCCGGACAGGCGCCAAGAGACCCAGTACTTC
clone_size: -
v_call: TRBV5-4
d_call: TRBD1
j_call: TRBJ2-5

cdr3_aa: CASSGADTSNQPQHF
cdr3_nt: TGTGCCAGCAGTGGAGCAGACACCAGCAATCAGCCCCAGCATTTT
clone_size: -
v_call: TRBV2
d_call: -
j_call: TRBJ1-5

cdr3_aa: CASSQGLAGMYF
cdr3_nt: TGCGCCAGCAGCCAAGGACTAGCGGGAATGTACTTC
clone_size: -
v_call: TRBV4-1
d_call: TRBD2
j_call: TRBJ2-5

cdr3_aa: CASSRGLGYGYTF
cdr3_nt: TGTGCCAGCAGTAGAGGGCTTGGCTATGGCTACACCTTC
clone_size: -
v_call: TRBV27
d_call: -
j_call: TRBJ1-2

cdr3_aa: CASFAGLARSYEQYF
cdr3_nt: TGTGCCAGCTTTGCCGGACTAGCGAGATCCTACGAGCAGTACTTC
clone_size: -
v_call: TRBV28
d_call: TRBD2
j_call: TRBJ2-7

cdr3_aa: CATTRRGTEAFF
cdr3_nt: TGTGCCACCACGAGGAGGGGCACTGAAGCTTTCTTT
clone_size: -
v_call: TRBV15
d_call: -
j_call: TRBJ1-1

cdr3_aa: CASSFGQGPNYGYTF
cdr3_nt: TGTGCCAGCAGCTTTGGGCAGGGGCCCAACTATGGCTACACCTTC
clone_size: -
v_call: TRBV7-3
d_call: -
j_call: TRBJ1-2

cdr3_aa: CASSVTGEAGELFF
cdr3_nt: TGTGCCAGCAGTGTGACAGGGGAGGCCGGGGAGCTGTTTTTT
clone_size: -
v_call: TRBV28
d_call: TRBD1
j_call: TRBJ2-2

cdr3_aa: CASSLYPDSDRQPQHF
cdr3_nt: TGTGCCAGCAGTTTATACCCTGACAGTGACCGTCAGCCCCAGCATTTT
clone_size: -
v_call: TRBV27
d_call: -
j_call: TRBJ1-5

cdr3_aa: CASRAKTEAFF
cdr3_nt: TGCGCCAGCAGAGCGAAGACTGAAGCTTTCTTT
clone_size: few
v_call: TRBV5-1
d_call: -
j_call: TRBJ1-1

cdr3_aa: CASSLAADTQYF
cdr3_nt: TGCGCCAGCAGCTTGGCTGCGGATACGCAGTATTTT
clone_size: -
v_call: TRBV5-1
d_call: -
j_call: TRBJ2-3

cdr3_aa: CSVEVRGQGAKNSQYF
cdr3_nt: TGCAGCGTTGAAGTAAGGGGCCAGGGCGCCAAAAACAGTCAGTACTTC
clone_size: -
v_call: TRBV29-1
d_call: -
j_call: TRBJ2-4

cdr3_aa: CASSLYGGQSGKNIQYF
cdr3_nt: TGTGCCAGCAGTTTATACGGGGGACAGTCGGGCAAAAACATTCAGTACTTC
clone_size: -
v_call: TRBV27
d_call: -
j_call: TRBJ2-4

cdr3_aa: CASSWDRGHTEAFF
cdr3_nt: TGTGCCAGCAGTTGGGACAGGGGGCACACTGAAGCTTTCTTT
clone_size: few
v_call: TRBV28
d_call: TRBD1
j_call: TRBJ1-1

cdr3_aa: CASSAGGDTQYF
cdr3_nt: TGCGCCAGCAGCGCGGGTGGGGATACGCAGTATTTT
clone_size: -
v_call: TRBV10-1
d_call: -
j_call: TRBJ2-3

cdr3_aa: CASSPLDNEQFF
cdr3_nt: TGTGCCAGCAGCCCCCTAGACAATGAGCAGTTCTTC
clone_size: -
v_call: TRBV11-2
d_call: -
j_call: TRBJ2-1

cdr3_aa: CASSLRLGGGNEQFF
cdr3_nt: TGTGCCAGCAGCTTAAGGTTGGGCGGCGGGAATGAGCAGTTCTTC
clone_size: -
v_call: TRBV7-9
d_call: -
j_call: TRBJ2-1

cdr3_aa: CASSLAGGFYNEQFF
cdr3_nt: TGTGCCAGCAGCTTAGCGGGAGGGTTTTACAATGAGCAGTTCTTC
clone_size: once
v_call: TRBV7-6
d_call: TRBD2
j_call: TRBJ2-1

cdr3_aa: CASSEGGYRGYTF
cdr3_nt: TGTGCCAGCAGTGAGGGGGGATACCGGGGCTACACCTTC
clone_size: -
v_call: TRBV2
d_call: -
j_call: TRBJ1-2

cdr3_aa: CASSLSRGRRDTQYF
cdr3_nt: TGTGCCAGCAGTTTATCGCGGGGGAGGAGAGATACGCAGTATTTT
clone_size: -
v_call: TRBV27
d_call: TRBD2
j_call: TRBJ2-3

cdr3_aa: CASSSFLQGPYGYTF
cdr3_nt: TGTGCCAGCAGCTCATTCCTACAGGGACCCTATGGCTACACCTTC
clone_size: -
v_call: TRBV7-2
d_call: -
j_call: TRBJ1-2

cdr3_aa: CASSEQDGVGSEAFF
cdr3_nt: TGTGCCAGCAGTGAACAGGACGGGGTAGGCTCTGAAGCTTTCTTT
clone_size: -
v_call: TRBV6-1
d_call: -
j_call: TRBJ1-1

cdr3_aa: CASSLQVGGSSYEQYF
cdr3_nt: TGCGCCAGCAGCCTTCAGGTGGGAGGGTCCTCCTACGAGCAGTACTTC
clone_size: few
v_call: TRBV4-3
d_call: TRBD2
j_call: TRBJ2-7

cdr3_aa: CSVAPQGNGQPQHF
cdr3_nt: TGCAGCGTTGCCCCACAGGGTAACGGGCAGCCCCAGCATTTT
clone_size: -
v_call: TRBV29-1
d_call: -
j_call: TRBJ1-5

cdr3_aa: CASRFLAGDSADTQYF
cdr3_nt: TGCGCCAGCAGATTCCTAGCGGGAGATAGCGCAGATACGCAGTATTTT
clone_size: -
v_call: TRBV5-1
d_call: TRBD2
j_call: TRBJ2-3

cdr3_aa: CASSEPRDFNTYEQYF
cdr3_nt: TGTGCCAGCAGTGAGCCCCGGGACTTTAACACCTACGAGCAGTACTTC
clone_size: -
v_call: TRBV6-1
d_call: -
j_call: TRBJ2-7

cdr3_aa: CSAREAGEQYF
cdr3_nt: TGCAGTGCTAGAGAAGCGGGCGAGCAGTACTTC
clone_size: -
v_call: TRBV20-1
d_call: -
j_call: TRBJ2-7

cdr3_aa: CASSTGTALYNEQFF
cdr3_nt: TGCGCCAGCAGCACCGGGACAGCACTTTACAATGAGCAGTTCTTC
clone_size: -
v_call: TRBV5-1
d_call: TRBD1
j_call: TRBJ2-1

cdr3_aa: CASSSEGVPDTQYF
cdr3_nt: TGTGCCAGCAGCTCAGAGGGCGTCCCAGATACGCAGTATTTT
clone_size: -
v_call: TRBV9
d_call: -
j_call: TRBJ2-3

cdr3_aa: CASSTELNTEAFF
cdr3_nt: TGTGCCAGCAGCACAGAGCTGAACACTGAAGCTTTCTTT
clone_size: -
v_call: TRBV11-3
d_call: -
j_call: TRBJ1-1

cdr3_aa: CASSSWSDKNTGELFF
cdr3_nt: TGTGCCAGCAGTAGCTGGTCGGACAAAAACACCGGGGAGCTGTTTTTT
clone_size: -
v_call: TRBV28
d_call: -
j_call: TRBJ2-2

cdr3_aa: CASSSGLAGTYEQYF
cdr3_nt: TGTGCCAGCAGCTCCGGACTAGCGGGGACCTACGAGCAGTACTTC
clone_size: -
v_call: TRBV5-5
d_call: TRBD2
j_call: TRBJ2-7

cdr3_aa: CASSVGDLGTDTQYF
cdr3_nt: TGCGCCAGCAGTGTCGGAGACTTGGGCACAGATACGCAGTATTTT
clone_size: few
v_call: TRBV10-1
d_call: -
j_call: TRBJ2-3

cdr3_aa: CASSSDRAGNAIYF
cdr3_nt: TGTGCCAGTAGTTCGGACAGAGCTGGAAACGCCATATATTTT
clone_size: -
v_call: TRBV19
d_call: -
j_call: TRBJ1-3

cdr3_aa: CASSYSPQGAPNGYTF
cdr3_nt: TGTGCCAGCAGTTACTCTCCTCAGGGGGCGCCAAATGGCTACACCTTC
clone_size: once
v_call: TRBV6-6
d_call: TRBD1
j_call: TRBJ1-2

cdr3_aa: CASSQGAPINQPQHF
cdr3_nt: TGTGCCAGCAGTCAAGGGGCCCCGATTAATCAGCCCCAGCATTTT
clone_size: -
v_call: TRBV28
d_call: -
j_call: TRBJ1-5

cdr3_aa: CSPGHDYGYTF
cdr3_nt: TGCAGTCCGGGACACGATTATGGCTACACCTTC
clone_size: -
v_call: TRBV20-1
d_call: -
j_call: TRBJ1-2

cdr3_aa: CASSLVTWGDTIYF
cdr3_nt: TGTGCCAGCAGCTTGGTGACCTGGGGGGACACCATATATTTT
clone_size: -
v_call: TRBV7-2
d_call: -
j_call: TRBJ1-3

cdr3_aa: CAISANYRGNTDTQYF
cdr3_nt: TGTGCCATCAGTGCCAACTACCGGGGAAACACAGATACGCAGTATTTT
clone_size: once
v_call: TRBV10-3
d_call: -
j_call: TRBJ2-3

cdr3_aa: CASSEHELTYEQYF
cdr3_nt: TGTGCCAGCAGTGAGCATGAGCTTACCTACGAGCAGTACTTC
clone_size: many
v_call: TRBV2
d_call: -
j_call: TRBJ2-7

cdr3_aa: CASSHQGGRGTGELFF
cdr3_nt: TGTGCCAGCAGCCACCAGGGCGGGAGGGGTACCGGGGAGCTGTTTTTT
clone_size: -
v_call: TRBV7-8
d_call: TRBD2
j_call: TRBJ2-2